This T cell receptor beta chain was found in a study of PD-1 blockade in classical Hodgkin lymphoma. Overall study results and limits: Newly diagnosed patients were reported to start with lower TCR diversity than healthy donors. What caused the repertoire differences, perhaps disease activity or prior therapy, remains undefined. Significantly greater TCR diversity emerged by C4D1 in CD4+ cells but not CD8+ cells. Newly diagnosed patients had diversity similar to the baseline diversity of complete responders.

Germline loops: CDR1 SGHRS, CDR2 YFSETQ. Trimming removed 0 bases from V and 2 bases from J, with 5 bases in between. CDR3 length equals 13 residues. Sequencing used immunoSEQ multiplex PCR; TCRdb keeps in-frame clones, though not all of them. The table records some 19,000 clones, roughly 65% of them present only once. Regarding time point: cycle 4 day 1 (C4D1), after more than five weeks of nivolumab. Each of the patients experienced relapse following autologous stem cell transplantation, and their brentuximab vedotin exposure differed. CD4+ T cells were purified from thawed PBMCs by negative selection. Concerning this clone itself: As yet, its antigen is unknown.

This TCR was recovered from a human donor with classical Hodgkin lymphoma. The sequences come from CD4+ T cells from blood, collected before the fourth cycle of nivolumab. The rearrangement uses TRBV5-1 and TRBJ1-2; D is unresolved. The CDR3 DNA is TGCGCCAGCAGCTTGGGGCAGAACTATGGCTACACCTTC. Its protein is CASSLGQNYGYTF.